This T cell receptor beta chain was profiled in a study of OX40 agonist ivuxolimab in advanced cancers. About the study: Patients received the agonistic anti-OX40 (CD134) antibody ivuxolimab. Hepatocellular carcinoma, melanoma, renal cell or head and neck cancer occurred in dose-escalation patients. Overall study findings and caveats: Doses of 0.1 to 3.0 mg/kg were accompanied by clonal expansion of CD4+ and CD8+ blood T cells by week 6.

A remark on this clone: What it binds is unknown.

In germline, CDR1 is SNHLY, CDR2 FYNNEI. The CDR3 consists of 13 residues. V lost 5 bases and J 0 bases, leaving 8 bases between the germline ends. Assay: immunoSEQ multiplex PCR; the TCRdb copy retains only in-frame clones and omits some. Counted here are about 53,000 clones, roughly 83% occurring once; the ten biggest clones make up approximately 4.6%. The receptor comes from an adult with an advanced solid tumor such as melanoma, head and neck, liver or kidney cancer. The specimen comprised CD4+ or CD8+ T cells sorted from blood, sampled in a trial of the OX40 agonist ivuxolimab. The chain combines TRBV2 with TRBJ2-7; D unresolved. DNA for the CDR3: TGTGCCAGCAGTTCCGGCACCTCCTACGAGCAGTACTTC. This encodes CASSSGTSYEQYF.